This record looks at one TCR beta chain sequence and its context. Its antigen is unidentified. The source of the sample is a study of cytomegalovirus exposure and HLA in healthy donors. 13 Jbeta primers and 60 Vbeta primers were used for the PCR. The data were produced by immunoSEQ multiplex PCR, yet TCRdb's version contains in-frame clones alone and is incomplete. The sample has under 150,000 clones; 76% are singletons. Per the germline V gene, CDR1 is MDHEN and CDR2 is SYDVKM. V shed 3 bases, J shed 1 base, and the junction held 5 bases outside the gene matches. This CDR3 spans 16 amino acids. Study conclusions and caveats: In vitro work confirmed that a few CMV-associated chains recognize CMV antigens.

This clonotype was obtained from a female donor in good health and CMV-seropositive. Input material: PBMCs. The gene calls are TRBV28 and TRBJ1-4, with TRBD1 matching over 7 bases. The CDR3 bases are TGTGCCAGCAGTTTTGGACAGGTCGAAACTAATGAAAAACTGTTTTTT. This gives the protein CASSFGQVETNEKLFF.